The 14 T cell receptor beta chains below all came from one sample that was sequenced in a study of blood T cell repertoires in COVID-19. Data came from immunoSEQ multiplex PCR; TCRdb stores just in-frame clones and leaves some out. The sample lists fewer than 700,000 clones, roughly nine tenths occurring once. The sequenced sample consisted of peripheral blood. The receptor set was obtained from a woman in her forties or fifties with COVID-19, enrolled during active disease.

The CDR3 region is CASSLRLAGVPVTQYF. CDR3 in DNA: TGTGCCAGCAGCTTAAGACTAGCGGGGGTACCAGTCACGCAGTATTTT. V usage is TRBV11-3 and J usage is TRBJ2-3; TRBD2 aligns across 12 bases. CDR3 length equals 16 residues. Germline V lookup: CDR1 SGHNT, CDR2 YENEEA. V gave up 2 bases and J gave up 9 bases; unmatched junction bases: 9.

The rearrangement links TRBV19 to TRBJ1-1, with 7 bases fitting TRBD1. CDR1 is LNHDA and CDR2 is SQIVND in the germline V gene (reference sequence). This CDR3 comprises 14 residues. Trimming removed 6 bases from V and 5 bases from J; junction bases left unmatched: 9. The CDR3 nucleotides read TGTGCCAGTAGACCTTGGACAGGAGGAACTGAAGCTTTCTTT. Translated: CASRPWTGGTEAFF.

J is TRBJ1-2 and V is TRBV30, with 10 bases fitting TRBD1. With 4 bases clipped from V and 4 bases from J, the junction kept 9 bases outside the gene matches. The CDR3 consists of 15 residues. Germline assignment: CDR1 GTSNPN and CDR2 SVGIG (reference sequence). CDR3 DNA sequence: TGTGCCTGGACGTCGGACAGGGGGTCAACCTATGGCTACACCTTC. Translated: CAWTSDRGSTYGYTF. The complete variable domain, with remaining parts taken from reference TRBV30 and TRBJ1-2, reads SQTIHQWPATLVQPVGSPLSLECTVEGTSNPNLYWYRQAAGRGLQLLFYSVGIGQISSEVPQNLSASRPQDRQFILSSKKLLLSDSGFYLCAWTSDRGSTYGYTFGSGTRLTVV.

This clone was recorded once. The rearrangement uses TRBV19 and TRBJ2-2; D remains ambiguous. With 5 bases removed from V and 7 bases from J, the gap between germline ends came to 14 bases. The V gene's germline CDR1 is LNHDA and CDR2 SQIVND (reference sequence). CDR3 length: 14 amino acids. In DNA form, the CDR3 reads TGTGCCAGTAGTCCGAGACTGCCCGGCGGGGAGCTGTTTTTT. It encodes CASSPRLPGGELFF.

The chain combines TRBV5-1 with TRBJ2-3; 11 bases map to TRBD2. V lost 3 bases to trimming and J lost 2 bases; unmatched junction nucleotides: 5. Germline-derived CDR1 and CDR2 are SGHRS and YFSETQ. There are 16 residues in the CDR3. The CDR3 bases are TGCGCCAGCAGCTCGACTAGCGGGGCGTCCACAGATACGCAGTATTTT. Protein sequence: CASSSTSGASTDTQYF.

The rearrangement joins TRBV19 to TRBJ2-7, with 8 bases fitting TRBD2. The V and J ends lost 5 bases and 3 bases, in that order; junction bases with no gene match: 6. The CDR3 covers 14 residues. The germline CDR1 and CDR2 sequences are LNHDA and SQIVND (reference sequence). CDR3 amino acids: CASSGGLAGYEQYF. The CDR3 nucleotides read TGTGCCAGTAGTGGGGGCCTAGCGGGCTACGAGCAGTACTTC.

This sequence joins TRBV20-1 and TRBJ2-1; 8 bases are a match to TRBD2. The germline CDR1 and CDR2 sequences are DFQATT and SNEGSKA (reference sequence). The CDR3 is made up of 15 amino acids. After removal of 3 bases from V and 2 bases from J, the junction contained 6 bases not matched to a gene. The CDR3 DNA reads as TGCAGTGCTAGTCTCGGGCGGGGGGCCTACAATGAGCAGTTCTTC. This codes for CSASLGRGAYNEQFF.

In nucleotides, the CDR3 is TGCGCCAGCGGGGACAGGGCAACGAACACTGAAGCTTTCTTT. This translates into CASGDRATNTEAFF. J is TRBJ1-1 and V is TRBV5-1; 9 bases align to TRBD1. The CDR3 has 14 residues. V dropped 7 bases and J dropped 1; count of bases not matched to a gene: 5. Per the germline V gene, CDR1 is SGHRS and CDR2 is YFSETQ.

The V gene is TRBV5-6, the J gene TRBJ2-2; 8 nucleotides line up with TRBD2. V lost 4 bases, J lost 0 bases, and 5 bases stayed unmatched. The germline CDR1 and CDR2 sequences are SGHDT and YYEEEE. There are 16 residues in the CDR3. CDR3 protein: CASSRRREANTGELFF. In DNA form, the CDR3 reads TGTGCCAGCAGCCGCCGGCGGGAGGCGAACACCGGGGAGCTGTTTTTT.

V gene TRBV2 combines with J gene TRBJ1-6, with D perhaps matching TRBD1 (6 bases). V shed 11 bases and J shed 8 bases, with 16 bases lying between them. The CDR3 totals 13 residues. Germline CDR1 and CDR2: SNHLY and FYNNEI. The CDR3 here is CAGHRAWDSPLHF. CDR3 nucleotides: TGTGCCGGACACAGGGCCTGGGATTCACCCCTCCACTTT.

The chain couples TRBV14 to TRBJ1-1; TRBD1 matches at 9 bases. This CDR3 region has 12 residues. Looked up from germline, CDR1 is SGHDN and CDR2 is FVKESK. The V and J ends lost 3 bases and 9 bases, in that order; junction bases with no gene match: 2. Here the CDR3 DNA reads TGTGCCAGCAGCCAGGGACAGGGTAAAGCTTTCTTT. Protein product: CASSQGQGKAFF.

This clone has just one count. The chain is built from TRBV18 and TRBJ2-5; TRBD2 is a possible D gene (6 bases). Trimming removed 4 bases from V and 3 bases from J, with 12 bases in between. The CDR3 is 14 residues long. Germline V gene lookup returns CDR1 KGHSH and CDR2 LQKENI. The CDR3 loop reads CASSRTRGEETQYF. The CDR3 region has the DNA TGTGCCAGCTCACGGACCCGCGGGGAAGAGACCCAGTACTTC.

The chain carries TRBV12-2 and TRBJ1-2. TRBV12-2 is labeled a pseudogene. CDR3 size: 13 residues. CDR3 coding DNA: TGTGCAAGTCGCCGAAAGCCGATCTATGGCTACACCTTC. As protein: CASRRKPIYGYTF.

In this sample, this clone turned up once. V and J are TRBV5-4 and TRBJ2-1; tentatively, D is TRBD1 (6 bases). V was pared by 2 bases and J by 8 bases, with 14 bases between. This CDR3 is 14 amino acids long. Germline CDR1 and CDR2: SGHNT and YYREEE (reference sequence). The CDR3 loop is CASSFQGSGDEQFF. CDR3 in DNA: TGTGCCAGCAGCTTTCAGGGGTCGGGTGATGAGCAGTTCTTC.